The 28 T cell receptor beta chains below come from one sample, sequenced in a study of cytomegalovirus exposure and HLA in healthy donors. The PCR was carried out with 60 Vbeta primers and 13 Jbeta primers. Data came from immunoSEQ multiplex PCR; TCRdb stores just in-frame clones and leaves some out. Of about 180,000 clones detected, about 82% appear once; the ten largest clones hold less than 2%. The specimen sequenced was PBMCs. The receptors stem from a woman aged 30 to 39 in good health and CMV-seronegative.

This sequence joins TRBV6-1 and TRBJ1-4, with D maybe TRBD1 (6 bases). V lost 4 bases and J lost 10, with 19 bases in between. This CDR3 is built from 15 residues. CDR1 and CDR2 (germline): MNHNS, SASEGT. The CDR3 sequence: CASSGQQGRGVKLFF. In nucleotides, the CDR3 is TGTGCCAGCAGTGGCCAACAGGGTCGGGGGGTAAAACTGTTTTTT.

The chain is built from TRBV9 and TRBJ2-5; a possible D gene is TRBD2 (5 bases). The germline V gene has CDR1 SGDLS and CDR2 YYNGEE. The CDR3 has 13 amino acids. V was clipped by 3 bases and J by 3 bases, with 9 bases between them. The CDR3 spells CASSAGLKETQYF. The CDR3 coding sequence is TGTGCCAGCAGCGCCGGACTCAAAGAGACCCAGTACTTC.

The count of this clone is one. This sequence joins TRBV19 and TRBJ1-2; D unresolved. The CDR3 is 13 residues long. Germline loops: CDR1 LNHDA, CDR2 SQIVND (reference sequence). Trimming left V 7 bases short and J 0 bases short, with 9 bases between. The CDR3 DNA is TGTGCCAGTAAAAAGCAAGCTAACTATGGCTACACCTTC. This gives the protein CASKKQANYGYTF.

The rearrangement links TRBV4-3 to TRBJ2-1; 16 positions agree with TRBD2. Trimming cost V 1 base and J 9 bases; bases outside gene matches: 12. Germline CDR1 reads LGHNA; CDR2 reads YSLEER. This CDR3 region has 19 residues. This CDR3 reads CASSQASFGTSGGAGEQFF. CDR3 bases: TGCGCCAGCAGCCAAGCATCCTTCGGGACTAGCGGGGGGGCAGGTGAGCAGTTCTTC.

This chain links TRBV6-4 with TRBJ1-3, with a tentative D call TRBD1 (6 bases). The CDR3 consists of 13 residues. Germline V lookup: CDR1 MRHNA, CDR2 SNTAGT. V was clipped by 6 bases and J by 4 bases, with 10 bases between them. Here the CDR3 reads CASRQGGGNTIYF. As DNA, the CDR3 is TGTGCCAGCAGACAGGGTGGGGGAAACACCATATATTTT.

This sequence joins TRBV10-3 and TRBJ2-7; 12 nucleotides align to TRBD2. The CDR3 spans 15 residues. Looked up from germline, CDR1 is ENHRY and CDR2 is SYGVKD. With V trimmed by 6 bases and J by 5 bases, 8 bases remained unmatched. The CDR3 DNA reads as TGTGCCATCAGGGTGACTAGCGGGGGTCGGGACGAGCAGTACTTC. Translation: CAIRVTSGGRDEQYF.

V usage is TRBV7-2 and J usage is TRBJ1-2, with 9 bases matching TRBD1. Germline assignment: CDR1 SGHTA and CDR2 FQGNSA. Trimming at V came to 2 bases and at J to 8 bases, leaving 3 bases not matched to a gene. The CDR3 runs to 13 residues. In nucleotides, the CDR3 is TGTGCCAGCAGCTTAAACAGGGGGCAAGGCTACACCTTC. It encodes CASSLNRGQGYTF.

This chain joins TRBV5-1 and TRBJ1-1, with 7 bases matching TRBD1. CDR3 size: 16 residues. Germline CDR1 SGHRS, CDR2 YFSETQ. Trimming cost V 5 bases and J 0 bases; bases outside gene matches: 10. CDR3 amino acids: CASSSQGLGLNTEAFF. The CDR3 DNA reads TGCGCCAGCAGTTCACAGGGGCTTGGATTGAACACTGAAGCTTTCTTT.

The chain has TRBV7-6 and TRBJ2-2, with 10 bases aligning to TRBD1. Trimming took 5 bases from V and 1 from J; bases not matched to a gene: 4. CDR3 length equals 16 residues. Germline CDR1 reads SGHVS; CDR2 reads FNYEAQ. The CDR3 sequence: CASSRGTGENTGELFF. The CDR3 DNA follows: TGTGCCAGCAGCAGGGGGACAGGGGAGAACACCGGGGAGCTGTTTTTT.

This clone was observed a few times. The chain couples TRBV30 to TRBJ1-2; 8 positions agree with TRBD1. Germline V gives CDR1 GTSNPN, CDR2 SVGIG (reference sequence). This CDR3 contains 13 residues. CDR3 residues: CARETQGGYGYTF. In DNA form, the CDR3 reads TGTGCGCGGGAAACACAGGGGGGCTATGGCTACACCTTC.

The J gene is TRBJ1-2, the V gene TRBV11-2; 8 nucleotides align to TRBD1. The V gene end was trimmed by 5 bases and the J gene end by 7 bases; junction bases not matched to a gene: 12. Germline V gene lookup returns CDR1 SGHAT and CDR2 FQNNGV. This CDR3 comprises 15 residues. The DNA of the CDR3 is TGTGCCAGCAGCGGCACCAGGGGGCGCAGGTTTGGCTACACCTTC. Protein product: CASSGTRGRRFGYTF.

This clone was detected only a few times. This chain uses TRBV7-6 with TRBJ2-7; 9 positions match TRBD1. The trim removed 3 bases at V and 3 bases at J, leaving 3 bases unmatched. Germline CDR1 SGHVS, CDR2 FNYEAQ. There are 14 residues in the CDR3. The CDR3 bases are TGTGCCAGCAGCTTCGGGACAGGGAACTACGAGCAGTACTTC. Translation: CASSFGTGNYEQYF.

This chain uses TRBV18 with TRBJ1-2; a weak D match, TRBD1 (6 bases). V lost 1 base and J 0 bases, leaving 15 bases between the germline ends. The CDR3 is 17 residues long. The germline CDR1 and CDR2 sequences are KGHSH and LQKENI. The CDR3 coding sequence is TGTGCCAGCTCACCACTGACTCAGGGGACTACTAACTATGGCTACACCTTC. Translating gives CASSPLTQGTTNYGYTF.

The chain carries TRBV30 and TRBJ2-1; TRBD1 matches 7 bases. Germline V CDR1 and CDR2: GTSNPN, SVGIG (reference sequence). J gave up 5 bases and V 2 bases, and 9 bases lay outside the gene matches. The CDR3 loop spans 15 amino acids. The CDR3 sequence: CAWSPPFGTDNEQFF. The CDR3 bases are TGTGCCTGGAGTCCACCTTTCGGGACAGACAATGAGCAGTTCTTC.

This clone was observed a few times. This sequence joins TRBV2 and TRBJ2-7; a weak D match, TRBD1 (5 bases). The germline V gene has CDR1 SNHLY and CDR2 FYNNEI. V gave up 6 bases and J gave up 5 bases, with 14 bases separating them. The CDR3 is 13 amino acids. CDR3 bases: TGTGCCAGCAGCGAGGCTGACAGTAACGAGCAGTACTTC. Protein product: CASSEADSNEQYF.

This chain uses TRBV9 with TRBJ2-7; 7 bases are shared with TRBD2. Losses at the gene ends were 0 bases for V and 1 base for J; bases not matched to a gene: 4. CDR3 size: 15 residues. The germline V gene encodes CDR1 SGDLS and CDR2 YYNGEE. The CDR3 sequence: CASSVGWGGSYEQYF. The CDR3 DNA is TGTGCCAGCAGCGTAGGGTGGGGGGGGTCCTACGAGCAGTACTTC.

The chain combines TRBV29-1 with TRBJ1-2, with D possibly TRBD1 on 6 matching bases. Germline V gives CDR1 SQVTM, CDR2 ANQGSEA. The CDR3 length is 15 residues. V lost 7 bases to trimming and J lost 4 bases, with 22 bases between them. Here the CDR3 reads CSARHLQGRGYGYTF. As DNA, the CDR3 is TGCAGCGCCCGCCATCTACAGGGACGGGGCTATGGCTACACCTTC.

The CDR3 DNA reads TGTGCCAGCACCGAGAAGGGACAGTATAATTCACCCCTCCACTTT. This translates into CASTEKGQYNSPLHF. The chain recombines TRBV6-1 with TRBJ1-6, with TRBD1 matching 7 bases. The CDR3 has 15 residues. V shed 7 bases, J shed 4 bases, and the junction held 7 bases outside the gene matches. CDR1 and CDR2 from the germline V gene are MNHNS and SASEGT.

The gene calls are TRBV10-1 and TRBJ1-1, with D possibly being TRBD1 (5 bases). V lost 0 bases and J lost 0, with 8 bases in between. The germline V gene has CDR1 WNHNN and CDR2 SYGVQD (reference sequence). There are 15 residues in the CDR3. For the CDR3, the DNA is TGCGCCAGCAGTGAGTCGGGGCGGCTGAACACTGAAGCTTTCTTT. Protein product: CASSESGRLNTEAFF.

This clone was recorded a few times. The rearrangement uses TRBV7-9 and TRBJ1-1, with D possibly TRBD1 on 6 matching bases. V gave up 5 bases and J gave up 1 base, with 11 bases separating them. The CDR3 totals 14 residues. Germline V gene data show CDR1 as SEHNR and CDR2 as FQNEAQ (reference sequence). The CDR3 region is CASSAQGRNTEAFF. The CDR3 region has the DNA TGTGCCAGCAGCGCACAGGGTCGGAACACTGAAGCTTTCTTT.

V and J are TRBV6-5 and TRBJ1-2; 8 nucleotides match TRBD1. The germline V gene encodes CDR1 MNHEY and CDR2 SVGAGI. The ends lost 5 bases at V and 8 bases at J; junction bases unmatched: 7. The CDR3 is made up of 13 amino acids. The chain's CDR3 is CASSNSGGQGYTF. CDR3 nucleotide sequence: TGTGCCAGCAGTAATTCAGGGGGCCAGGGCTACACCTTC.

The rearrangement uses TRBV5-1 and TRBJ2-3; D is possibly TRBD2 (6 bases). The CDR3 is 17 residues long. In germline, CDR1 is SGHRS, CDR2 YFSETQ. The V end was cut by 7 bases, the J end by 6 bases, with 27 bases between. CDR3 sequence (DNA): TGCGCCAGCGAAGGGATGGCGGGCGGGGAATTTTCCGATACGCAGTATTTT. Protein: CASEGMAGGEFSDTQYF.

The chain is built from TRBV6-1 and TRBJ1-6; a possible D gene is TRBD1 (6 bases). The CDR3 contains 16 residues. Trimming took off 1 base at V and 9 bases at J, with 16 bases between the two ends. Germline assignment: CDR1 MNHNS and CDR2 SASEGT. The CDR3 nucleotides read TGTGCCAGCAGTGAAGGAAACCGGGACAAGCTTTCACCCCTCCACTTT. Amino acid sequence: CASSEGNRDKLSPLHF.

V gene TRBV5-8 combines with J gene TRBJ1-2, with D maybe TRBD1 (5 bases). This CDR3 is 15 amino acids long. The V end was cut by 0 bases, the J end by 2 bases, with 11 bases between. Germline assignment: CDR1 SGHTS and CDR2 YDEGEE. The chain's CDR3 is CASSLAGGDNYGYTF. DNA of the CDR3: TGTGCCAGCAGCTTGGCTGGAGGGGACAACTATGGCTACACCTTC.

The gene calls are TRBV25-1 and TRBJ2-7; D gene uncertain. Per germline, CDR1 MGHDK and CDR2 SYGVNS. With 5 bases removed from V and 1 base from J, the gap between germline ends came to 9 bases. The CDR3 totals 13 residues. CDR3 in DNA: TGTGCCAGCAGTTTGGTTAGTTCCTACGAGCAGTACTTC. It encodes CASSLVSSYEQYF.

The rearrangement joins TRBV10-2 to TRBJ1-2; 9 bases are shared with TRBD1. CDR3 size: 15 residues. The germline gives CDR1 WSHSY, CDR2 SAAADI. The V segment lost 3 bases and the J segment 3 bases; nucleotides outside the gene matches: 5. CDR3 protein: CASSDSRDRDYGYTF. The CDR3 DNA is TGCGCCAGCAGTGATAGCCGGGACAGGGACTATGGCTACACCTTC.

CDR3 residues: CASSLEGQGSPLHF. For the CDR3, the DNA is TGCGCCAGCAGCTTGGAGGGACAGGGTTCACCCCTCCACTTT. This chain links TRBV5-1 with TRBJ1-6, with TRBD1 matching over 9 bases. With V trimmed by 0 bases and J by 9 bases, 1 base remained unmatched. The CDR3 is 14 amino acids. CDR1 is SGHRS and CDR2 is YFSETQ in the germline V gene.

The V and J genes are TRBV7-8 and TRBJ2-3; TRBD2 agrees at 7 bases. The germline V gene has CDR1 SGHVS and CDR2 FQNEAQ. V shed 6 bases, J shed 3 bases, and the junction held 0 bases outside the gene matches. There are 12 residues in the CDR3. Written as DNA, the CDR3 is TGTGCCAGCAGGCGGGGGACAGATACGCAGTATTTT. This encodes CASRRGTDTQYF.